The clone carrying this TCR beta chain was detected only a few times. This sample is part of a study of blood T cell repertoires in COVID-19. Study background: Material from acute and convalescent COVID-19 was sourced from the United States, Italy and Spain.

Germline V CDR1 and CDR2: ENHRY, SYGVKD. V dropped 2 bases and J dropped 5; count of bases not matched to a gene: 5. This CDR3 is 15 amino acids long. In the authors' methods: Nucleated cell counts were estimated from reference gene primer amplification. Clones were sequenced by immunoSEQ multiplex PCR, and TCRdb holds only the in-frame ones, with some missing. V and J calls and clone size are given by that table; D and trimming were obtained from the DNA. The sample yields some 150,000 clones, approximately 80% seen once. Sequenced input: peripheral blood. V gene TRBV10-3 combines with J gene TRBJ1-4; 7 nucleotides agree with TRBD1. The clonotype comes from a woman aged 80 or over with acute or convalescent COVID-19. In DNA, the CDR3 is TGTGCCATCAGTGAGACCGGGACAGCGAATGAAAAACTGTTTTTT. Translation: CAISETGTANEKLFF.